The clone carrying this T cell receptor beta chain was detected once. The antigen is undetermined. This sample is drawn from a study of T cell responses to AZD1222 COVID-19 vaccine. V lost 6 bases and J 4 bases, leaving 13 bases between the germline ends. Per the germline V gene, CDR1 is MNHEY and CDR2 is SVGAGI. This CDR3 contains 14 residues. Study outcomes and limitations: Every sample of the repertoires postdated the peak T cell response.

Some clones are missing from TCRdb's copy, which holds only in-frame ones; the method was immunoSEQ multiplex PCR. The table has some 120,000 clones, more than 65% seen once; the top ten hold roughly a quarter. V is TRBV6-5 and J is TRBJ1-3; D not resolved. The sample consisted of peripheral blood, taken 28 days after the second AZD1222 dose. This TCR was sampled from an adult who received the AZD1222 COVID-19 vaccine. CDR3: CASRSNRRGNTIYF. CDR3 in DNA: TGTGCCAGCAGGTCGAATCGGCGCGGAAACACCATATATTTT.